Listed here are 8 T cell receptor beta chains from one sample, sequenced in a study of cytomegalovirus exposure and HLA in healthy donors. The PCR made use of 60 Vbeta and 13 Jbeta primers. Measured with immunoSEQ multiplex PCR; TCRdb has only the in-frame clones, and not every one. The sample lists some 140,000 clones; roughly 80% were seen once. The sequencing sample was made of PBMCs. The source of these receptors is a female donor in good health and CMV-seronegative.

This clone was detected only once. This chain connects TRBV12-5 to TRBJ2-6, with 9 bases fitting TRBD1. V lost 2 bases and J lost 4; bases outside the gene matches: 6. The CDR3 covers 17 residues. Per germline, CDR1 LGHNT and CDR2 FRNRAP. DNA of the CDR3: TGTGCTAGTGGTTTGACGGGACAGGGCTCCGGGGCCAACGTCCTGACTTTC. This codes for CASGLTGQGSGANVLTF. Supplemented by reference TRBV12-5 and TRBJ2-6, the full variable domain reads DARVTQTPRHKVTEMGQEVTMRCQPILGHNTVFWYRQTMMQGLELLAYFRNRAPLDDSGMPKDRFSAEMPDATLATLKIQPSEPRDSAVYFCASGLTGQGSGANVLTFGAGSRLTVL.

J is TRBJ1-6 and V is TRBV21-1; the table calls TRBD1, which could not be checked here. TRBV21-1 is labeled a pseudogene. This CDR3 is 21 amino acids long. CDR3 region: CASSPLTPGQGIAGINSPLHF. CDR3 bases: TGTGCCAGCAGCCCGCTGACCCCGGGACAGGGTATCGCGGGTATTAATTCACCCCTCCACTTT.

This sequence joins TRBV12-5 and TRBJ1-1; no firm D call. This CDR3 region has 11 residues. V was clipped by 5 bases and J by 7 bases, with 8 bases between them. Germline V gene lookup returns CDR1 LGHNT and CDR2 FRNRAP. The CDR3 nucleotides read TGTGCTAGTGGTGTGAAGAGTGAAGCTTTCTTT. Protein product: CASGVKSEAFF. Full variable domain (outside the CDR3, taken from reference TRBV12-5 and TRBJ1-1): DARVTQTPRHKVTEMGQEVTMRCQPILGHNTVFWYRQTMMQGLELLAYFRNRAPLDDSGMPKDRFSAEMPDATLATLKIQPSEPRDSAVYFCASGVKSEAFFGQGTRLTVV.

The chain has TRBV6-6 and TRBJ1-5; D is possibly TRBD1 (5 bases). This CDR3 comprises 15 residues. Per germline, CDR1 MNHNY and CDR2 SVGAGI (reference sequence). V was clipped by 0 bases and J by 7 bases, with 13 bases between them. DNA of the CDR3: TGTGCCAGCAGTTACTCTACAGGAGGGCACCAGCCCCAGCATTTT. Amino acids: CASSYSTGGHQPQHF.

V and J are TRBV7-2 and TRBJ1-2, with D possibly matching TRBD1 (6 bases). The CDR3 sequence is 13 residues long. V was clipped by 5 bases and J by 4 bases, with 11 bases between them. Germline-derived CDR1 and CDR2 are SGHTA and FQGNSA. The CDR3 reads CASSAGVAYGYTF. The DNA of the CDR3 is TGTGCCAGCAGCGCAGGGGTGGCCTATGGCTACACCTTC.

V and J are TRBV9 and TRBJ1-2, with D perhaps matching TRBD1 (5 bases). The germline CDR1 and CDR2 sequences are SGDLS and YYNGEE. The V and J ends lost 3 bases and 2 bases respectively, with 17 bases between them. The CDR3 spans 16 residues. The CDR3 sequence: CASSAHGARPNYGYTF. In DNA, the CDR3 is TGTGCCAGCAGCGCACATGGGGCACGACCGAACTATGGCTACACCTTC. The whole variable domain, filled in from reference TRBV9 and TRBJ1-2, reads DSGVTQTPKHLITATGQRVTLRCSPRSGDLSVYWYQQSLDQGLQFLIQYYNGEERAKGNILERFSAQQFPDLHSELNLSSLELGDSALYFCASSAHGARPNYGYTFGSGTRLTVV.

The genes are TRBV30 and TRBJ1-1; tentatively, D is TRBD1 (6 bases). The CDR3 is made up of 14 amino acids. V shed 1 base and J shed 7 bases, with 16 bases lying between them. Per the germline V gene, CDR1 is GTSNPN and CDR2 is SVGIG (reference sequence). The DNA of the CDR3 is TGTGCCTGGAGTGAAAGGGGGGGCCTCTTTGAAGCTTTCTTT. Amino acid sequence: CAWSERGGLFEAFF.

Here the CDR3 reads CASMRGEKLFF. CDR3 nucleotides: TGTGCCAGCATGAGAGGGGAAAAACTGTTTTTT. The V and J genes are TRBV25-1 and TRBJ1-4; no reliable D call. The CDR3 consists of 11 residues. In germline, CDR1 is MGHDK, CDR2 SYGVNS. The ends were cut back, 7 bases at V and 8 bases at J, with 8 bases in the middle.